This record looks at one TCR beta chain sequence and its context. These data originate in a study of blood T cell repertoires in COVID-19. This table comes from immunoSEQ multiplex PCR, and its TCRdb copy is limited to in-frame clones, with some not included. The data hold 300,000 to 400,000 clones, with around 86% observed a single time. Germline CDR1 and CDR2: SEHNR and FQNEAQ (reference sequence). V lost 5 bases and J 0 bases, leaving 14 bases between the germline ends. The CDR3 has 16 amino acids. The sample taken for sequencing was peripheral blood. This receptor was identified in a woman aged 45-65 years with COVID-19, enrolled during active disease. This chain joins TRBV7-9 and TRBJ2-1, with D perhaps TRBD1 (5 bases). The CDR3 is CASSPPGMSSYNEQFF. The CDR3 DNA is TGTGCCAGCAGCCCACCAGGGATGAGCTCCTACAATGAGCAGTTCTTC.